Presented here are 14 T cell receptor beta chains from one specimen sequenced in a study of CD4 T cell repertoires in COVID-19. Generated by immunoSEQ multiplex PCR, the TCRdb table keeps only in-frame clones and is missing some. Of 70,000 to 95,000 clones in the sample, about four fifths were seen once. This material consisted of CD4+ T cells from peripheral blood, taken after recovery from COVID-19. The source of these receptors is a human donor who had COVID-19.

V and J are TRBV27 and TRBJ2-7, with D hard to call. V was cut by 0 bases and J by 0 bases, with 6 bases left in between. This CDR3 spans 14 amino acids. Germline-derived CDR1 and CDR2 are MNHEY and SMNVEV (reference sequence). The CDR3 region has the DNA TGTGCCAGCAGTTTATCGCGCCCCTCCTACGAGCAGTACTTC. This codes for CASSLSRPSYEQYF.

J is TRBJ1-1 and V is TRBV11-1; no clear D. Trimming shortened V by 5 bases and J by 0 bases, and 10 bases separated the two germline ends. The CDR3 is 14 amino acids. Per germline, CDR1 SGHAT and CDR2 FQDESV (reference sequence). The CDR3 sequence is CASSVLRMNTEAFF. The CDR3 nucleotides read TGTGCCAGCAGCGTACTGAGGATGAACACTGAAGCTTTCTTT.

This chain links TRBV7-2 with TRBJ1-4, with TRBD1 as a possible D gene (5 bases). The CDR3 length is 15 residues. Trimming removed 5 bases from V and 0 bases from J, with 10 bases in between. Germline V lookup: CDR1 SGHTA, CDR2 FQGNSA. The CDR3 DNA follows: TGTGCCAGCAGCAGGACGGGACCAACTAATGAAAAACTGTTTTTT. Translation: CASSRTGPTNEKLFF.

This clone was observed a few times. V usage is TRBV19 and J usage is TRBJ2-7; D is tentatively TRBD1 or TRBD2 (6 bases each). This CDR3 spans 15 amino acids. V was cut by 5 bases and J by 3 bases, with 17 bases left in between. The germline CDR1 and CDR2 sequences are LNHDA and SQIVND (reference sequence). CDR3 DNA: TGTGCCAGTAGTGCGACCTTAGGGGGGCGCTACGAGCAGTACTTC. Residues: CASSATLGGRYEQYF.

This clone occurred a few times. The chain links TRBV6-6 to TRBJ1-1; 9 bases are a match to TRBD1. After removal of 5 bases from V and 4 bases from J, the junction contained 14 bases not matched to a gene. The V gene's germline CDR1 is MNHNY and CDR2 SVGAGI (reference sequence). The CDR3 has 17 residues. This CDR3 is CASSPSGTGWRGTEAFF. CDR3 bases: TGTGCCAGCAGTCCTTCCGGGACAGGGTGGAGGGGCACTGAAGCTTTCTTT.

This chain connects TRBV7-2 to TRBJ2-1, with 8 bases that match TRBD1. This CDR3 comprises 14 residues. Germline V CDR1 and CDR2: SGHTA, FQGNSA. After removal of 5 bases from V and 10 bases from J, the junction contained 10 bases not matched to a gene. CDR3 sequence: CASSQRQGYGEQFF. The DNA of the CDR3 is TGTGCCAGCAGCCAACGACAGGGGTACGGGGAGCAGTTCTTC.

V is TRBV7-2 and J is TRBJ2-5; 9 bases match TRBD1. Germline V gene sequence: CDR1 SGHTA, CDR2 FQGNSA. Unmatched junction bases numbered 1, after V lost 4 bases and J lost 4 bases. CDR3 length: 13 amino acids. The CDR3 is CASSSQGAETQYF. In DNA, the CDR3 is TGTGCCAGCAGCTCACAGGGGGCAGAGACCCAGTACTTC.

V usage is TRBV6-5 and J usage is TRBJ2-5; 12 bases agree with TRBD2. Looked up from germline, CDR1 is MNHEY and CDR2 is SVGAGI. This CDR3 is 14 amino acids long. J lost 4 bases, V lost 6 bases, and 3 bases had no gene match. CDR3 nucleotides: TGTGCCAGCAGGCTAGCGGGAGGGGGAGAGACCCAGTACTTC. Protein: CASRLAGGGETQYF.

This clone has more than one count but fewer than ten. The rearrangement joins TRBV27 to TRBJ1-1, with TRBD1 matching over 9 bases. This CDR3 contains 17 residues. In germline, CDR1 is MNHEY, CDR2 SMNVEV (reference sequence). With V trimmed by 8 bases and J by 4 bases, 17 bases remained unmatched. In DNA form, the CDR3 reads TGTGCCAGCGCCCTGGGACAGGGCATGGTCAAGAGCACTGAAGCTTTCTTT. This gives the protein CASALGQGMVKSTEAFF.

V usage is TRBV25-1 and J usage is TRBJ1-4; 7 bases fit TRBD1. V was clipped by 1 base and J by 6 bases; unmatched bases: 11. Germline CDR1 MGHDK, CDR2 SYGVNS. CDR3 length: 17 amino acids. The CDR3 reads CASSESYYDRAYEKLFF. Here the CDR3 DNA reads TGTGCCAGCAGTGAATCCTATTATGACAGGGCCTATGAAAAACTGTTTTTT. Drawing the rest from reference TRBV25-1 and TRBJ1-4, the complete variable domain is EADIYQTPRYLVIGTGKKITLECSQTMGHDKMYWYQQDPGMELHLIHYSYGVNSTEKGDLSSESTVSRIRTEHFPLTLESARPSHTSQYLCASSESYYDRAYEKLFFGSGTQLSVL.

At least ten counts were recorded for this clone. The chain uses TRBV12-3 or TRBV12-4 and TRBJ1-1; D is undetermined. The length of the CDR3 is 12 residues. The V end was cut by 5 bases, the J end by 3 bases, with 7 bases between. The CDR3 spells CASSSLDTEAFF. Written as DNA, the CDR3 is TGTGCCAGCAGTAGTTTGGACACTGAAGCTTTCTTT.

V is TRBV5-8 and J is TRBJ2-5, with D uncertain. The CDR3 spans 14 residues. Trimming pared 3 bases from V and 5 bases from J, leaving 14 bases between. Germline loops: CDR1 SGHTS, CDR2 YDEGEE. The CDR3, as DNA: TGTGCCAGCAGCTCCGTAGGTCCTCTCGAGACCCAGTACTTC. Protein sequence: CASSSVGPLETQYF.

V is TRBV19 and J is TRBJ1-2; D remains ambiguous. Germline loops: CDR1 LNHDA, CDR2 SQIVND (reference sequence). V lost 5 bases, J lost 5 bases, and 15 bases lay in between. This CDR3 is 14 amino acids long. The CDR3 DNA reads as TGTGCCAGTAGTCCCACCGCCGGAGGGTATGGCTACACCTTC. Amino acids: CASSPTAGGYGYTF.

The chain couples TRBV28 to TRBJ2-3, with a weak D call TRBD1 (6 bases). Germline V CDR1 and CDR2: MDHEN, SYDVKM. The CDR3 contains 17 residues. V was clipped by 6 bases and J by 1 base, with 20 bases between them. The CDR3 region is CASSGAVGRGRTDTQYF. The CDR3, as DNA: TGTGCCAGCAGCGGGGCCGTAGGCAGGGGACGCACAGATACGCAGTATTTT.